This T cell receptor (beta chain) derives from a study of cytomegalovirus exposure and HLA in healthy donors. The primer mix had 60 Vbeta and 13 Jbeta primers. Using immunoSEQ multiplex PCR, the repertoire was profiled, and TCRdb retains in-frame clones only, with some absent. The data contain some 100,000 clones, around 83% of them singletons. Donors sampled were nominally healthy, though unrecorded immune exposures were likely. The clonotype originates from a young woman in good health and CMV-seronegative. Specimen: PBMCs.

CDR3 loop: CASSQSDSEAFF. The CDR3 coding sequence is TGTGCCAGCAGCCAATCGGACAGTGAAGCTTTCTTT. The chain is built from TRBV16 and TRBJ1-1; tentatively, D is TRBD1 (6 bases). Trimming removed 0 bases at V and 7 bases at J, with 6 bases between. Germline CDR1 is KGHSY and CDR2 is FQNENV. This CDR3 has 12 amino acids.